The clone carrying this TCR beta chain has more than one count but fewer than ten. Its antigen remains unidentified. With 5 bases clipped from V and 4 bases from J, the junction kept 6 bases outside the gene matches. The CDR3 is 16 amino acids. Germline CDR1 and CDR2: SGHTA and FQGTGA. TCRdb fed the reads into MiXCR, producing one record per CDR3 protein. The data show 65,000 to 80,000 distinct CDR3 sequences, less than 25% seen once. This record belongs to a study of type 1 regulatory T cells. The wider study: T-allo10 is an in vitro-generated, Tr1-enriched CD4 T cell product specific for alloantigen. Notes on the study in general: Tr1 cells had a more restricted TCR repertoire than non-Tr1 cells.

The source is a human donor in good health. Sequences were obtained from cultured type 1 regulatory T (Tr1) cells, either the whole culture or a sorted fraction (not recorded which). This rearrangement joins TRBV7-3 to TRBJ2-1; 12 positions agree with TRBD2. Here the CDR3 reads CASSAGLAGRYNEQFF. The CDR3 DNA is TGTGCCAGCAGCGCTGGACTAGCGGGAAGGTACAATGAGCAGTTCTTC.